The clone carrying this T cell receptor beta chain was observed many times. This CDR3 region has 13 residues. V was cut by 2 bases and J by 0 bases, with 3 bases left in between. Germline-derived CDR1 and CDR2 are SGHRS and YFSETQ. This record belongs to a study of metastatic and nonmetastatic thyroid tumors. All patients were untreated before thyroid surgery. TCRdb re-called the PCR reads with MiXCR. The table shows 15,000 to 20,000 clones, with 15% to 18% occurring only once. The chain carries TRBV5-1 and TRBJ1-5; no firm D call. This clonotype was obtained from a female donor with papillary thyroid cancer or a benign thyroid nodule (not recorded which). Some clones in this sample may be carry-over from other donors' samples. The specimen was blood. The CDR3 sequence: CASSFDSNQPQHF. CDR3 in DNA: TGCGCCAGCAGCTTCGATAGCAATCAGCCCCAGCATTTT.